This T cell receptor beta chain was sequenced for a study of blood T cell repertoires in COVID-19. Assay: immunoSEQ multiplex PCR; the TCRdb copy retains only in-frame clones and omits some. The top ten clones hold just over 8% of a sample with around 500,000 clones, roughly nine tenths of them seen once. The CDR3 consists of 15 residues. V lost 3 bases and J lost 0, with 10 bases in between. Germline V gives CDR1 SGHTA, CDR2 FQGNSA. The sequencing sample was made of PBMCs or T cells enriched from blood (not recorded which). This receptor was obtained from a woman in her sixties or seventies who had recovered from COVID-19. V and J are TRBV7-2 and TRBJ2-3; possible D gene TRBD2, 5 bases. The CDR3 DNA follows: TGTGCCAGCAGCTTGGAACCGGGAAGCACAGATACGCAGTATTTT. Translation gives CASSLEPGSTDTQYF.